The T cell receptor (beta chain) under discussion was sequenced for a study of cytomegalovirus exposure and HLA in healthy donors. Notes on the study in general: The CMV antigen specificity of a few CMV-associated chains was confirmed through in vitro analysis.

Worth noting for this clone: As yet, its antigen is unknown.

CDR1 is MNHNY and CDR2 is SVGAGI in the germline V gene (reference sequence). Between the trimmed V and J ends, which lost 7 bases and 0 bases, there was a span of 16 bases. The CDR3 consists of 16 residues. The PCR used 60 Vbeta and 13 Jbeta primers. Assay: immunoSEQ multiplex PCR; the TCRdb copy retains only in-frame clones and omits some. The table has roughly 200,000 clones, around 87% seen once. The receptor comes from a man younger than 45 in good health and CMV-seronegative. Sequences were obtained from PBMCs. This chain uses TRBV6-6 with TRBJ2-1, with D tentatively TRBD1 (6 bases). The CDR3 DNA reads TGTGCCAGCAAGCTAACAGGGTCCGACTCCTACAATGAGCAGTTCTTC. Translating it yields CASKLTGSDSYNEQFF.